This is a list of T cell receptor beta chains from one sample in a study of blood T cell repertoires in COVID-19. Method: immunoSEQ multiplex PCR; TCRdb's copy keeps in-frame clones and lacks some. The table includes about 24,000 clones, 75% to 90% detected once. The sequenced sample consisted of peripheral blood. Receptors were obtained from a human donor with active COVID-19. The donor label of this sample is uncertain. Each CDR3 is given with its conserved first and last residue. Each record gives: J gene, V gene, CDR3 length, D gene, clone size, CDR3 DNA, CDR3 protein. A D gene is named only where the DNA matches it firmly. Size is omitted from some rows. Given values are once, few, many or a class for expanded clones.

TRBJ2-3	TRBV4-3	17	.	.	TGCGCCAGCAGCCAAGATTGGGGGGAGGAAGGGACAGATACGCAGTATTTT	CASSQDWGEEGTDTQYF
TRBJ2-1	TRBV9	13	.	.	TGTGCCAGCTCGGGGCTAGCGCTCAATGAGCAGTTCTTC	CASSGLALNEQFF
TRBJ2-3	TRBV3-1/TRBV3-2	17	TRBD2	.	TGTGCCAGCAGCCCCCCGGGTAGCGGGGGACGGGGAGATACGCAGTATTTT	CASSPPGSGGRGDTQYF
TRBJ2-6	TRBV5-1	15	TRBD1	.	TGCGCCAGCAGCGCTACAGGGGATGGGGCCAACGTCCTGACTTTC	CASSATGDGANVLTF
TRBJ2-1	TRBV4-1	15	TRBD1	.	TGCGCCAGCAGCCCTGGACAGGGGCCGTACAATGAGCAGTTCTTC	CASSPGQGPYNEQFF
TRBJ2-2	TRBV7-3	17	TRBD1	.	TGTGCCAGCAGCTTAAGTGGTGGGACAGCGAACACCGGGGAGCTGTTTTTT	CASSLSGGTANTGELFF
TRBJ2-3	TRBV6-5	16	.	.	TGTGCCAGCAGTTACTCGAGTGGAGCCTACACAGATACGCAGTATTTT	CASSYSSGAYTDTQYF
TRBJ1-2	TRBV2	14	TRBD1	.	TGTGCCAGCAGTGAACCGACAGGGTTGTATGGCTACACCTTC	CASSEPTGLYGYTF
TRBJ2-5	TRBV29-1	13	TRBD1	.	TGCAGCGCCGACAGGGGGGGCCAAGAGACCCAGTACTTC	CSADRGGQETQYF
TRBJ1-1	TRBV5-4	16	TRBD1	.	TGTGCCAGCAGCTTGGACTCCGGGACAGGGGACACTGAAGCTTTCTTT	CASSLDSGTGDTEAFF
TRBJ2-7	TRBV19	14	.	once	TGTGCCAGTAGTATAGCCCACAGGACGTACGAGCAGTACTTC	CASSIAHRTYEQYF
TRBJ2-5	TRBV4-1	15	TRBD1	.	TGCGCCAGCAGCCAGGGGACAGGGGGGGAAAAGACCCAGTACTTC	CASSQGTGGEKTQYF
TRBJ1-1	TRBV7-3	12	.	.	.	CASSFGTGISFF
TRBJ2-2	TRBV6-6	14	.	medium-sized	TGTGCCAGCAGTTACCCCGAGGTTACCGGGGAGCTGTTTTTT	CASSYPEVTGELFF
TRBJ2-7	TRBV19	16	TRBD2	.	TGTGCCAGTAGTAGGAGACTAGCGGGAAACGGCTACGAGCAGTACTTC	CASSRRLAGNGYEQYF
TRBJ2-3	TRBV19	15	TRBD2	.	TGTGCCACTGTGTCGCTAGCGGGGTCAACGGATACGCAGTATTTT	CATVSLAGSTDTQYF
TRBJ2-7	TRBV7-3	13	.	.	TGTGCCAGCAGCTTAACGAGATCCTACGAGCAGTACTTC	CASSLTRSYEQYF
TRBJ2-2	TRBV10-2	13	.	.	TGCGCCAGCAGCGCGCGGGGAGCCGGGGAGCTGTTTTTT	CASSARGAGELFF
TRBJ2-7	TRBV5-4	13	TRBD2	.	TGTGCCAGCAGCGTCATCGGGGGGGACGAGCAGTACTTC	CASSVIGGDEQYF
TRBJ2-1	TRBV6-5	15	TRBD1	.	TGTGCCAGCAAAGGGGGACAGAGCTCCTACAATGAGCAGTTCTTC	CASKGGQSSYNEQFF
TRBJ2-3	TRBV3-1/TRBV3-2	17	TRBD2	few	TGTGCCAGCAGGCGCAGGAGTAGCGGGAGGTACGCAGATACGCAGTATTTT	CASRRRSSGRYADTQYF
TRBJ1-4	TRBV6-6	14	.	.	TGTGCCAGCAGTTACCTGACAGCAAATGAAAAACTGTTTTTT	CASSYLTANEKLFF
TRBJ2-1	TRBV7-7	16	.	.	TGTGCTAGCAGCTTAGCTGGCGGGGGCGGCTACAATGAGCAGTTCTTC	CASSLAGGGGYNEQFF
TRBJ2-1	TRBV6-6	12	.	once	TGTGCCAGCAGCCCCCGTAGGAGTGAGCAGTTCTTC	CASSPRRSEQFF
TRBJ2-5	TRBV6-2/TRBV6-3	15	TRBD2	.	TGTGCCAGCAGTTACCTAGCGGAGAACCAAGAGACCCAGTACTTC	CASSYLAENQETQYF
TRBJ1-6	TRBV4-2	13	.	.	TGTGCCACCAAGCCATGGGAGGAGTCACCCCTCCACTTT	CATKPWEESPLHF
TRBJ1-1	TRBV7-3	14	.	.	TGTGCCAGCAGCCCCGGCAGAGGAAACACTGAAGCTTTCTTT	CASSPGRGNTEAFF
TRBJ2-3	TRBV12-3/TRBV12-4	12	.	.	TGTGCCAGCAACATCGGAGGAAGCACGCAGTATTTT	CASNIGGSTQYF
TRBJ2-7	TRBV5-1	15	.	.	TGCGCCAGCAGCTTAGATACTAGCTCCTCCTACGAGCAGTACTTC	CASSLDTSSSYEQYF
TRBJ1-1	TRBV7-8	15	.	.	TGTGCCAGCAGCTTAGCGGAGGGAATGAACACTGAAGCTTTCTTT	CASSLAEGMNTEAFF
TRBJ2-3	TRBV5-1	16	TRBD1	.	TGCGCCAGCAGCCCTGGGGGACAGAGCCCCACAGATACGCAGTATTTT	CASSPGGQSPTDTQYF
TRBJ1-2	TRBV9	15	.	.	TGTGCCAGCAGCGTAGCTACCACAGGGTACGGTGGCTACACCTTC	CASSVATTGYGGYTF
TRBJ1-2	TRBV19	14	.	.	TGTGCCAGTAGTATCGGGCAGGGGAACTATGGCTACACCTTC	CASSIGQGNYGYTF
TRBJ1-1	TRBV18	17	.	.	TGTGCCAGCTCACCATCCCCGTGGAGGGCCTCGAACACTGAAGCTTTCTTT	CASSPSPWRASNTEAFF
TRBJ1-5	TRBV19	14	.	.	TGTGCCAGTAGTACGGTTAATAGCAATCAGCCCCAGCATTTT	CASSTVNSNQPQHF
TRBJ2-1	TRBV11-3	16	TRBD2	once	TGTGCCAGCAGCCCCCTAGCGGGAGGGGCTTACAATGAGCAGTTCTTC	CASSPLAGGAYNEQFF
TRBJ1-6	TRBV7-2	15	TRBD1	.	TGTGCCAGCAGCGAGGGACAGGGTGTGAATTCACCCCTCCACTTT	CASSEGQGVNSPLHF
TRBJ1-2	TRBV6-5	15	.	.	TGTGCCAGCAGTTACTCCACGCGGGCGGGCTATGGCTACACCTTC	CASSYSTRAGYGYTF
TRBJ2-6	TRBV20-1	17	TRBD2	.	TGCAGTGCTAGTTTTCCGGGAGGACTCTCTGGGGCCAACGTCCTGACTTTC	CSASFPGGLSGANVLTF
TRBJ1-4	TRBV9	17	TRBD1	.	TGTGCCAGCAGCGTAGGAGGAGGGACAGGAGGTAATGAAAAACTGTTTTTT	CASSVGGGTGGNEKLFF
TRBJ2-7	TRBV18	17	TRBD1	.	TGTGCCAGCTCACTCAACTTGCCGGGACAGGCCTCCTACGAGCAGTACTTC	CASSLNLPGQASYEQYF
TRBJ1-1	TRBV28	13	TRBD1	.	TGTGCCAGCAGTTTGCTCGGGACAGTCGAAGCTTTCTTT	CASSLLGTVEAFF
TRBJ2-3	TRBV29-1	14	TRBD1	.	TGCAGCGTCGGACAGGGAACCAACACAGATACGCAGTATTTT	CSVGQGTNTDTQYF